Only a few counts were recorded for the clone carrying this T cell receptor beta chain. What it binds is not known. Libraries were prepared by immunoSEQ multiplex PCR; TCRdb keeps only in-frame clonotypes and omits some of them. The sample records 130,000 or so clones, approximately 93% being singletons. The CDR3 contains 14 residues. The germline V and J ends were trimmed by 6 bases and 3 bases, with 14 bases remaining between them. Looked up from germline, CDR1 is SNHLY and CDR2 is FYNNEI. The data belong to a study of T cell responses to AZD1222 COVID-19 vaccine. Study-level points and caveats: Clonal diversity may have been underestimated, and the donors were mostly white British, with more females than males. Repertoire sampling happened only post peak T cell response.

The clonotype was recovered from an adult in good health. The chain has TRBV2 and TRBJ2-5; a weak D match, TRBD2 (5 bases). Here the sequenced sample was peripheral blood, taken on day 0 of MenACWY control vaccination. The CDR3 is CASRPRRGEETQYF. The CDR3 bases are TGTGCCAGCAGGCCCCGACGGGGAGAAGAGACCCAGTACTTC.